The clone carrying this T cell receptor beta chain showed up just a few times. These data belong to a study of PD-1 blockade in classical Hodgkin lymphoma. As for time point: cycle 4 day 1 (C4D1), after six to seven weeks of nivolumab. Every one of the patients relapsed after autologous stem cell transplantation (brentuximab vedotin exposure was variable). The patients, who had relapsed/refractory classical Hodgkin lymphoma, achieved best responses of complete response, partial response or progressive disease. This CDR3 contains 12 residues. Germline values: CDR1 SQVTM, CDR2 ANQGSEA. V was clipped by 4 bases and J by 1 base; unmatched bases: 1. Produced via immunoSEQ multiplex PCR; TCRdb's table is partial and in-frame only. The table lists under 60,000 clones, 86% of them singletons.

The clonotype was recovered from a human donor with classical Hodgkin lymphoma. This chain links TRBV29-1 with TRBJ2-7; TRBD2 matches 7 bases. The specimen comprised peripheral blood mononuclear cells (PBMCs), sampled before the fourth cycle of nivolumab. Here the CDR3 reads CSVAAGSYEQYF. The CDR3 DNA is TGCAGCGTTGCAGCGGGATCCTACGAGCAGTACTTC.